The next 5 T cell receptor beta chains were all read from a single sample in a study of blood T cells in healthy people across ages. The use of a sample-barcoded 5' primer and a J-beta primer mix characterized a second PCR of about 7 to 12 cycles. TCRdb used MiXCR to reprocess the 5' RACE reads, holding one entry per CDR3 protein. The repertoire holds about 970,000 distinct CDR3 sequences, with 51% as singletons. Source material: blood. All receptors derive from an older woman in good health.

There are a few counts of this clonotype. The CDR3 coding sequence is TGTGCCTCAAGGCCCCCGGGAGGGTTAGTTAACGAGCAGTACTTC. It specifies CASRPPGGLVNEQYF. The chain is built from TRBV10-3 and TRBJ2-7; 8 positions match TRBD2. V shed 11 bases and J 5 bases; nucleotides not matched to a gene: 17. CDR3 length: 15 residues. Germline-derived CDR1 and CDR2 are ENHRY and SYGVKD.

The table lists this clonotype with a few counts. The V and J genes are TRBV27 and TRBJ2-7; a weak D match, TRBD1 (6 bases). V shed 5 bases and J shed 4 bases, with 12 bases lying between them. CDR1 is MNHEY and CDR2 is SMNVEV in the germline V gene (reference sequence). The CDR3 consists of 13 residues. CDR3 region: CASSTRTVYEQYF. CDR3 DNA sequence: TGTGCCAGCAGTACCCGGACAGTATACGAGCAGTACTTC.

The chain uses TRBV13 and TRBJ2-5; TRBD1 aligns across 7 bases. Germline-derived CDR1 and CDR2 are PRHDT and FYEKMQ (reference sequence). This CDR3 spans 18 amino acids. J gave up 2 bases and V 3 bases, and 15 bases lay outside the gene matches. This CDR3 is CASSLSLSAMGQQETQYF. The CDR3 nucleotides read TGTGCCAGCAGCTTGTCTCTTAGTGCAATGGGACAGCAAGAGACCCAGTACTTC.

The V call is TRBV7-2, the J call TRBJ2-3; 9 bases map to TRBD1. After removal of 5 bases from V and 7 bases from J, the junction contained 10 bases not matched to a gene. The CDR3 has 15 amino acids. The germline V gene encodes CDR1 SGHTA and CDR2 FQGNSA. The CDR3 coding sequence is TGTGCCAGCAGCCCCCAGGACAGGGGATCCCATACGCAGTATTTT. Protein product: CASSPQDRGSHTQYF.

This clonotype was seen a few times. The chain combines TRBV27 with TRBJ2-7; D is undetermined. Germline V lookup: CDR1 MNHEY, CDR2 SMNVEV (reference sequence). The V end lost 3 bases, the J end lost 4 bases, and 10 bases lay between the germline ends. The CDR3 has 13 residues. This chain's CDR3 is CASSFGPGYEQYF. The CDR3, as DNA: TGTGCCAGCAGTTTCGGGCCCGGGTACGAGCAGTACTTC.